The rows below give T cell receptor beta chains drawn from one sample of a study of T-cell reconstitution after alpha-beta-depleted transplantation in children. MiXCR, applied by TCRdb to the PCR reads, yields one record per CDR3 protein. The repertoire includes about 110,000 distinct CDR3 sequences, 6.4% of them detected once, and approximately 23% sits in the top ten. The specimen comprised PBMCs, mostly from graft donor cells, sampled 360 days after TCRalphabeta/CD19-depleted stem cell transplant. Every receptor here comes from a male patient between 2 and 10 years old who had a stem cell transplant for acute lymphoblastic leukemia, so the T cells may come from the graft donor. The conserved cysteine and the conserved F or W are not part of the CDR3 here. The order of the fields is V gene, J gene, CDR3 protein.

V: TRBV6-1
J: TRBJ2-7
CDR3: ASRQLDPGRRVYEQY

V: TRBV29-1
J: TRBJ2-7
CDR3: SVEQGAYEQY

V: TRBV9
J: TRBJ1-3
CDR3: ASSVEGQGGGNTIY

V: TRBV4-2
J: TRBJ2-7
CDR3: ASSQDFRSSYEQY

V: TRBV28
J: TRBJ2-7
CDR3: ASSHGTLSSYEQY

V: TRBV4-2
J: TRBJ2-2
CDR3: ASSQDLRRISNTGELF

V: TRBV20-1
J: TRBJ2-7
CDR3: SATQGGEQY

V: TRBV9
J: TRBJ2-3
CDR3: ASSQGDADTQY

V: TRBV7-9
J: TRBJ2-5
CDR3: ASSLAGGGETQY

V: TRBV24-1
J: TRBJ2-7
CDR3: ATSDPSTGDEQY

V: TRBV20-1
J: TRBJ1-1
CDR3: SARALAGQGRTEAF

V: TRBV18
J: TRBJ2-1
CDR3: ASSSGTGSYNEQF

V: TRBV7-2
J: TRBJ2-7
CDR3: ASSLTRLAASYEQY

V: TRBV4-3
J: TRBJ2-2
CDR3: ASSQEEMGVDTGELF

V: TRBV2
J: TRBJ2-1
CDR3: ASSARTGRNEQF

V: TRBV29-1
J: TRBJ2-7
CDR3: SVQGPSSYEQY

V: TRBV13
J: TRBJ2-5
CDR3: ASSLSGPQETQY

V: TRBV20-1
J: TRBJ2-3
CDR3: SARDRQGSTDTQY

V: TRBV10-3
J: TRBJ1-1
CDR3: AISDPPGGRNTEAF

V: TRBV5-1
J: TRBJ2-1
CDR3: ASSSTSGGNEQF

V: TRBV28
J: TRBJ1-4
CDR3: ASSLGLLTPFNEKLF

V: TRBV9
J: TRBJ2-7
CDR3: ASSVEDGGGYEQY

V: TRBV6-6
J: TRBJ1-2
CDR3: ATRPPYGYT

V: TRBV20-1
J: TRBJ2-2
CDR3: SARDRGAIYTGELF

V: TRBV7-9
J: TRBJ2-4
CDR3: ASSLPEAKNIQY

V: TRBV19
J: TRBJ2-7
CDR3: ASRPGQGSYEQY

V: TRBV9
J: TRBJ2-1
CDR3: ASSVAGGGNGQF

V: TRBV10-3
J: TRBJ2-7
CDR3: AISDLESVDEQY

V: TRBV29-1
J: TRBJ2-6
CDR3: SVEYARRGANVLT

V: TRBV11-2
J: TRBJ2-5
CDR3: ASSKKLRDGRSQETQY

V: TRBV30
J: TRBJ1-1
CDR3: AWRRYTEAF

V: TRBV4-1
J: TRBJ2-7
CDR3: ASSLLLGALYEQY

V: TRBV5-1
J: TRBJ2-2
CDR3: ASSLARTEDTGELF

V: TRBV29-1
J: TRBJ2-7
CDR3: SVREGSSYEQY

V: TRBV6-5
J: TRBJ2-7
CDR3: ASSYSSWGSYEQY

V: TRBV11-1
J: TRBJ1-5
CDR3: ASSKRGVEPQH

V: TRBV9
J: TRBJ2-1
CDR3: ASSPRGGNEQF

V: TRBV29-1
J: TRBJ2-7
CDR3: SAQGRDTPYEQY

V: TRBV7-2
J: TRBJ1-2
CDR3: ASILDRVNYGYT

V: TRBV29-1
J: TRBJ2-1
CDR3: SVAGYSGGHNEQF

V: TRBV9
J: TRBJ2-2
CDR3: ASSVTAANTGELF

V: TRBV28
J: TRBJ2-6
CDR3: ASSSPGFLSGANVLT